This T cell receptor (beta chain) was documented in a study of identical twins (dated by TCRdb to the mid-2010s). Regarding the research as a whole: To test whether fetal clonotypes persist, the study used deep sequencing on TCR alpha and beta repertoires from monozygotic twins, unrelated adults of various ages, and cord blood. To rule out contamination, the twin experiments were replicated at different times with different library preparation protocols. The research as a whole found: Abundant cord blood beta clonotypes carried fewer insertions; young adult naive repertoires showed a weaker similar trend, while memory repertoires showed none. Compared with coincidental sharing between unrelated individuals, out-of-frame TCR alpha sequences shared between twins had an excess of sequences with low generation probability. Invariant T cells such as MAIT and iNKT could partly confound zero-insertion analyses, though diverse VJ usage argued against this for most clonotypes. Because the same donors could not be followed over many years, the conclusions relied on cross-sectional statistical analysis. Excess twin sharing in beta out-of-frame sequences was weaker because fewer shared sequences lowered the signal-to-noise ratio. In monozygotic twins, out-of-frame TCR alpha sharing was systematically underestimated by recombination models, although the models agreed with sharing between unrelated individuals.

CDR1 and CDR2 are read off the germline V gene (reference sequence) as MNHNY and SVGAGI. The CDR3 runs 12 residues from the cysteine to the phenylalanine. Only CDR3 DNA remains: 36 bases, in frame from the first base. V lost 6 bases and J lost 4 bases; the stretch between them is 8 bases long. Notes on this clonotype: The antigen this receptor binds is unknown. Base qualities were left out, and no much larger clone turns up one base away.

Only healthy Caucasian donors were included. The twin cohort comprised three pairs of female monozygotic twins, all aged about 18 to 29 years. CD4+ and CD8+ T cell populations were isolated with positive isolation kits from Invitrogen. The library was built by means of 5' RACE. The instrument given in TCRdb is Illumina HiSeq 2000. Template switching introduced a universal primer binding site; the final cDNA contained a unique molecular identifier, enabling accurate counting of TCR cDNA molecules. First-strand cDNA for TCR alpha and beta chains was synthesized from specific primers in the conserved constant-segment region. Each cDNA library was double barcoded, with a SMART-Mk sample barcode plus Illumina barcodes, to control for contamination. TruSeq adapter sequences and Illumina sample barcodes were added in two successive PCR steps. Sequencing of the TCR alpha and beta cDNA libraries was done on the Illumina HiSeq platform using custom primers. In the authors' own workflow: Unique molecular identifiers were extracted from raw reads with MiGEC, and CDR3 positions were determined with MiXCR. Recombination models were inferred per individual with the repgenHMM and IGoR tools using an EM algorithm. Shared clonotypes were analyzed with the tcR package in R, and sharing was normalized by the product of cloneset sizes. To study raw recombination without the effects of thymic and clonal selection, out-of-frame nonproductive sequences were analyzed. TCRdb reran the public reads through fastp at Q25 and MiXCR, keeping productive beta chains. Entries that share a CDR3 protein sequence are merged under the most common genes and DNA. These V and J calls are TCRdb output, not the study's own analysis. The sample data list 300,000 to 400,000 distinct CDR3 sequences, and about 12% of these were observed just once. The ten largest clones capture approximately 7.6% of the sample.

The same sample was also used in a study of yellow fever vaccine responses in identical twins. Drawing on the second study: According to the authors, the vaccine-induced T cell response in identical twins seemed to be partly convergent and partly specific to each individual. In identical twins, the study followed T cell clones that responded to the vaccine with precision.

The origin of this receptor is a woman under 30 in good health. Specimen: CD8+ T cells sorted from blood. The rearrangement combines TRBV6-6 with TRBJ2-3; the D gene cannot be resolved reliably. DNA sequence: TGTGCCAGCAGATCCATCCCAGATACGCAGTATTTT. Its amino acids are CASRSIPDTQYF.